This passage covers 8 T cell receptor beta chains from one sample sequenced in a study of early T cells in non-severe SARS-CoV-2 infection. TCRdb recomputed calls from the 5' RACE reads with MiXCR, one row per CDR3 protein. The repertoire holds 50,000 to 65,000 distinct CDR3 sequences, with approximately 11% as singletons. This specimen was whole blood, taken at baseline. The receptors here all came from an adult who was a healthcare worker with PCR-confirmed SARS-CoV-2 infection or an uninfected control (not recorded which).

This clonotype was observed at least ten times. The CDR3 sequence: CASSSGAGDLETQYF. The CDR3 DNA reads as TGTGCCAGTAGTTCCGGGGCAGGGGATTTAGAGACCCAGTACTTC. This chain connects TRBV19 to TRBJ2-5, with a weak D call TRBD1 (6 bases). With 5 bases removed from V and 4 bases from J, the gap between germline ends came to 17 bases. Germline CDR1 LNHDA, CDR2 SQIVND (reference sequence). This CDR3 is 15 amino acids long.

V usage is TRBV4-2 and J usage is TRBJ2-2; D not certain. V gave up 0 bases and J gave up 3 bases, with 5 bases separating them. This CDR3 region has 14 residues. CDR1 is LGHNA, CDR2 YNFKEQ, per germline. The CDR3 DNA is TGTGCCAGCAGCCAAGATTCGTACACCGGGGAGCTGTTTTTT. Translation: CASSQDSYTGELFF.

In this sample, this clonotype turned up a few times. This chain connects TRBV20-1 to TRBJ2-5; a possible D gene is TRBD2 (5 bases). The CDR3 is made up of 14 amino acids. The V gene's germline CDR1 is DFQATT and CDR2 SNEGSKA (reference sequence). Deletions cut 5 bases from V and 4 bases from J, with 17 bases between. This CDR3 reads CSAEWELLGETQYF. The DNA of the CDR3 is TGCAGTGCTGAATGGGAGCTCTTGGGAGAGACCCAGTACTTC.

The gene calls are TRBV6-1 and TRBJ2-7; D tentatively reads TRBD1 or TRBD2 (5 bases each). The V end lost 4 bases, the J end lost 2 bases, and 9 bases lay between the germline ends. This CDR3 comprises 13 residues. The germline gives CDR1 MNHNS, CDR2 SASEGT. For the CDR3, the DNA is TGTGCCAGCAGTGCCCGGGACCCCTACGAGCAGTACTTC. This encodes CASSARDPYEQYF.

This clonotype was seen only a few times. The V gene is TRBV6-5, the J gene TRBJ2-7; D may be TRBD1 (6 bases). Germline V CDR1 and CDR2: MNHEY, SVGAGI. V was clipped by 2 bases and J by 4 bases, with 12 bases between them. This CDR3 contains 14 residues. CDR3: CASSYVRGAYEQYF. CDR3 bases: TGTGCCAGCAGTTACGTCAGGGGCGCTTACGAGCAGTACTTC.

Remarks on this clonotype: Mismatch with germline at one junction end may stem from a read error. The chain employs TRBV7-7 and TRBJ2-3; TRBD1 is a possible D gene (6 bases). Looked up from germline, CDR1 is SSHAT and CDR2 is FNYEAQ (reference sequence). There are 13 residues in the CDR3. The CDR3: CASSSGRGDTQYF. The CDR3 bases are TGTGCTAGCAGCTCGGGCAGGGGAGATACGCAGTATTTT.

The chain combines TRBV28 with TRBJ1-2, with D tentatively TRBD1 (5 bases). The CDR3 sequence is 14 residues long. The germline V and J ends were trimmed by 2 bases and 4 bases, with 11 bases remaining between them. Germline V CDR1 and CDR2: MDHEN, SYDVKM. Here the CDR3 reads CASSLGGGAYGYTF. CDR3 coding DNA: TGTGCCAGCAGTTTAGGGGGGGGAGCCTATGGCTACACCTTC.

The chain links TRBV18 to TRBJ2-7, with D perhaps matching TRBD2 (5 bases). The CDR3 totals 12 residues. In germline, CDR1 is KGHSH, CDR2 LQKENI. Trimming pared 2 bases from V and 4 bases from J, leaving 6 bases between. CDR3 DNA: TGTGCCAGCTCACCAGAGGGTTACGAGCAGTACTTC. Amino acids: CASSPEGYEQYF. Combining the CDR3 with reference TRBV18 and TRBJ2-7 gives the whole variable domain NAGVMQNPRHLVRRRGQEARLRCSPMKGHSHVYWYRQLPEEGLKFMVYLQKENIIDESGMPKERFSAEFPKEGPSILRIQQVVRGDSAAYFCASSPEGYEQYFGPGTRLTVT.